These 3 T cell receptor beta chains originate from one sample sequenced in a study of cytomegalovirus exposure and HLA in healthy donors. Both 60 Vbeta primers and 13 Jbeta primers went into the PCR. Profiling relied on immunoSEQ multiplex PCR, and the TCRdb table lists in-frame clones only, not all of them. Of 90,000 to 130,000 clones listed, 65% to 85% are singletons. The specimen sequenced was PBMCs. The origin of the receptors is a man under 40 in good health and CMV-seropositive.

V gene TRBV5-1 combines with J gene TRBJ2-1; D is undetermined. The germline V gene encodes CDR1 SGHRS and CDR2 YFSETQ. V lost 0 bases and J lost 7, with 14 bases in between. The length of the CDR3 is 15 residues. The CDR3 DNA follows: TGCGCCAGCAGCTTGGCCCGTGTCGCGCAAAATGAGCAGTTCTTC. It yields the protein CASSLARVAQNEQFF. Using reference TRBV5-1 and TRBJ2-1 for the parts outside the CDR3, the full variable domain is KAGVTQTPRYLIKTRGQQVTLSCSPISGHRSVSWYQQTPGQGLQFLFEYFSETQRNKGNFPGRFSGRQFSNSRSEMNVSTLELGDSALYLCASSLARVAQNEQFFGPGTRLTVL.

The V gene is TRBV11-3, the J gene TRBJ2-5, with 10 bases fitting TRBD2. Germline V gives CDR1 SGHNT, CDR2 YENEEA. The CDR3 runs to 15 residues. J was trimmed by 3 bases and V by 4 bases; bases with no gene match: 5. For the CDR3, the DNA is TGTGCCAGCAGCTCGGGACTAGCGTCAGAAGAGACCCAGTACTTC. Translation: CASSSGLASEETQYF.

Remarks on this clone: A read error may account for a junction end that differs from germline. The chain joins TRBV7-9 to TRBJ2-7; D remains ambiguous. This CDR3 contains 16 residues. Germline values: CDR1 SEHNR, CDR2 FQNEAQ (reference sequence). CDR3 nucleotide sequence: TGTTCCAGCAGCTTAGGAAGCCCAGGAAGCTCCTACGAGCAGTACTTC. This sequence encodes CSSSLGSPGSSYEQYF.